Below are 28 T cell receptor beta chains sequenced from a single sample in a study of T cell responses to AZD1222 COVID-19 vaccine. Some clones are missing from TCRdb's copy, which holds only in-frame ones; the method was immunoSEQ multiplex PCR. The sample lists 75,000 to 90,000 clones, roughly nine tenths occurring once. The sample in question was peripheral blood, obtained on day 0 of AZD1222 vaccination. All receptors derive from an adult in good health.

The CDR3 DNA sequence: TGTGCCAGCAGTGAAAGAGGGGGACAGGCCCCCAGGGAGCAGTACTTC. Residues: CASSERGGQAPREQYF. The chain has TRBV6-1 and TRBJ2-7; TRBD1 agrees at 8 bases. The junction had 13 bases not matched to a gene; V was cut back by 2 bases and J by 7 bases. CDR1 and CDR2 from the germline V gene are MNHNS and SASEGT. The CDR3 has 16 amino acids.

The chain combines TRBV7-8 with TRBJ1-2; D perhaps matches TRBD1 (5 bases). Trimming shortened V by 5 bases and J by 8 bases, and 24 bases separated the two germline ends. The length of the CDR3 is 16 residues. Germline lookup yields CDR1 SGHVS and CDR2 FQNEAQ. CDR3 protein: CASSLLGVETSWGYTF. The CDR3 DNA reads as TGTGCCAGCAGCCTCCTGGGGGTGGAAACTTCCTGGGGCTACACCTTC.

The chain links TRBV6-5 to TRBJ1-1; D is uncertain. Per germline, CDR1 MNHEY and CDR2 SVGAGI. Trimming took 6 bases from V and 2 from J, leaving 4 bases between them. The CDR3 contains 11 residues. The CDR3 DNA follows: TGTGCCAGCAGCAAAAACACTGAAGCTTTCTTT. This translates into CASSKNTEAFF.

In its sample, this clone was seen a few times. This chain links TRBV3-1 (or the pseudogene TRBV3-2) with TRBJ1-5; D not resolved. The V gene's germline CDR1 is LGHDT and CDR2 YNNKEL (reference sequence). Deletions cut 2 bases from V and 5 bases from J, with 13 bases between. The CDR3 consists of 15 residues. CDR3 in amino acids: CASSQPDFKYQPQHF. In DNA form, the CDR3 reads TGTGCCAGCAGCCAACCCGACTTCAAATATCAGCCCCAGCATTTT.

The CDR3 sequence is CASSQEGSRSEQYF. Written as DNA, the CDR3 is TGCGCCAGCAGCCAAGAAGGCAGCAGGAGCGAGCAGTACTTC. The chain uses TRBV4-3 and TRBJ2-7; no clear D gene. CDR3 length: 14 amino acids. Per the germline V gene, CDR1 is LGHNA and CDR2 is YSLEER. V lost 0 bases and J lost 6, with 12 bases in between.

The chain is built from TRBV18 and TRBJ1-5; D gene unclear. This CDR3 contains 13 residues. V gave up 6 bases and J gave up 4 bases, with 10 bases separating them. Germline V gives CDR1 KGHSH, CDR2 LQKENI. CDR3 sequence reads: CASSHDENQPQHF. CDR3 nucleotides: TGTGCCAGCTCTCATGACGAGAATCAGCCCCAGCATTTT.

J is TRBJ1-2 and V is TRBV28; the D is unclear. The CDR3 length is 13 residues. Germline CDR1 MDHEN, CDR2 SYDVKM. V shed 7 bases and J shed 0 bases, with 9 bases lying between them. This chain's CDR3 is CASTWSTNYGYTF. The CDR3 coding sequence is TGTGCCAGCACCTGGAGTACTAACTATGGCTACACCTTC.

The chain is built from TRBV15 and TRBJ2-3, with D uncertain. V was cut by 0 bases and J by 15 bases, with 13 bases left in between. Germline V gene data show CDR1 as LNHNV and CDR2 as YYDKDF (reference sequence). CDR3 size: 12 residues. CDR3 protein: CATSRDTQASYF. CDR3 nucleotide sequence: TGTGCCACCAGCAGAGATACGCAGGCTTCCTATTTT.

The gene calls are TRBV18 and TRBJ1-5, with D perhaps matching TRBD1 (6 bases). Per the germline V gene, CDR1 is KGHSH and CDR2 is LQKENI. The CDR3 runs to 12 residues. Trimming took off 5 bases at V and 5 bases at J, with 7 bases between the two ends. Here the CDR3 reads CASSGGDQPQHF. The CDR3 nucleotides read TGTGCCAGCTCAGGGGGCGATCAGCCCCAGCATTTT. Looking up the rest from reference TRBV18 and TRBJ1-5 gives the full variable domain: NAGVMQNPRHLVRRRGQEARLRCSPMKGHSHVYWYRQLPEEGLKFMVYLQKENIIDESGMPKERFSAEFPKEGPSILRIQQVVRGDSAAYFCASSGGDQPQHFGDGTRLSIL.

The V gene is TRBV27, the J gene TRBJ1-2; 7 bases agree with TRBD1. The germline gives CDR1 MNHEY, CDR2 SMNVEV (reference sequence). J gave up 8 bases and V 0 bases, and 12 bases lay outside the gene matches. The CDR3 is 16 residues long. Here the CDR3 reads CASSLSFREGAKGYTF. The CDR3 nucleotides are TGTGCCAGCAGTTTATCATTCCGGGAGGGGGCGAAGGGCTACACCTTC.

The rearrangement links TRBV5-1 to TRBJ1-1; D perhaps matches TRBD1 (5 bases). The CDR3 loop spans 15 amino acids. Germline assignment: CDR1 SGHRS and CDR2 YFSETQ. Trimming left V 0 bases short and J 4 bases short, with 13 bases between. DNA of the CDR3: TGCGCCAGCAGCTTGGAGACAGCTGGGAGCACTGAAGCTTTCTTT. This translates into CASSLETAGSTEAFF. Together with reference TRBV5-1 and TRBJ1-1, the CDR3 gives the full variable domain: KAGVTQTPRYLIKTRGQQVTLSCSPISGHRSVSWYQQTPGQGLQFLFEYFSETQRNKGNFPGRFSGRQFSNSRSEMNVSTLELGDSALYLCASSLETAGSTEAFFGQGTRLTVV.

The sample holds one count of this clone. The genes are TRBV10-2 and TRBJ1-5, with D hard to call. The CDR3 runs 16 residues. Trimming left V 2 bases short and J 3 bases short, with 14 bases between. The germline gives CDR1 WSHSY, CDR2 SAAADI. In nucleotides, the CDR3 is TGCGCCAGCAGTGAGCCCCGCGGAGGAAACAATCAGCCCCAGCATTTT. Translated, it gives CASSEPRGGNNQPQHF.

This chain connects TRBV28 to TRBJ1-1; D is possibly TRBD1 (5 bases). Trimming pared 3 bases from V and 5 bases from J, leaving 13 bases between. CDR1 is MDHEN and CDR2 is SYDVKM in the germline V gene. The CDR3 is made up of 14 amino acids. The CDR3 reads CASSFRWGETEAFF. The CDR3 DNA reads TGTGCCAGCAGTTTTCGGTGGGGGGAAACTGAAGCTTTCTTT.

V usage is TRBV29-1 and J usage is TRBJ2-7; 10 bases match TRBD1. J gave up 3 bases and V 6 bases, and 17 bases lay outside the gene matches. Germline assignment: CDR1 SQVTM and CDR2 ANQGSEA. The length of the CDR3 is 17 residues. The CDR3 nucleotides are TGCAGCGTGCCCTCGGAGCGCGGGACAGGGGCCGTCTACGAGCAGTACTTC. Translated: CSVPSERGTGAVYEQYF.

This rearrangement joins TRBV6-2 or TRBV6-3 to TRBJ2-5, with 16 bases fitting TRBD2. This CDR3 has 16 amino acids. The germline CDR1 and CDR2 sequences are MNHEY and SVGEGT. V dropped 4 bases and J dropped 12; count of bases not matched to a gene: 11. The CDR3 nucleotides are TGTGCCAGCAGTTCTCCCACCGGGACTAGCGGGGGGGCCGAGTACTTC. It translates to CASSSPTGTSGGAEYF.

The chain links TRBV7-9 to TRBJ2-2, with 8 bases matching TRBD1. Germline trimming cut 6 bases from V and 3 bases from J; bases unmatched to any gene: 12. Germline V lookup: CDR1 SEHNR, CDR2 FQNEAQ (reference sequence). The CDR3 spans 17 residues. CDR3 bases: TGTGCCAGCAGTTCTATCCTCAGGGGGCCCTACACCGGGGAGCTGTTTTTT. Translated: CASSSILRGPYTGELFF. Based on the CDR3 plus reference TRBV7-9 and TRBJ2-2, the full variable domain is DTGVSQNPRHKITKRGQNVTFRCDPISEHNRLYWYRQTLGQGPEFLTYFQNEAQLEKSRLLSDRFSAERPKGSFSTLEIQRTEQGDSAMYLCASSSILRGPYTGELFFGEGSRLTVL.

The chain is built from TRBV9 and TRBJ1-5; a weak D match, TRBD1 (5 bases). There are 14 residues in the CDR3. Germline CDR1 reads SGDLS; CDR2 reads YYNGEE. Trimming removed 0 bases at V and 6 bases at J, with 10 bases between. The CDR3: CASSVGQGGQPQHF. In DNA form, the CDR3 reads TGTGCCAGCAGCGTAGGGCAGGGAGGTCAGCCCCAGCATTTT.

The chain recombines TRBV24-1 with TRBJ1-2; D uncertain. Looked up from germline, CDR1 is KGHDR and CDR2 is SFDVKD. CDR3 length: 11 amino acids. Between the trimmed V and J ends, which lost 0 bases and 8 bases, there was a span of 3 bases. CDR3: CATSDLRGYTF. CDR3 in DNA: TGTGCCACCAGTGATTTGCGAGGCTACACCTTC.

The V gene is TRBV6-5, the J gene TRBJ2-2; D is tentatively TRBD1 or TRBD2 (5 bases each). V was pared by 5 bases and J by 0 bases, with 10 bases between. The length of the CDR3 is 15 residues. In germline, CDR1 is MNHEY, CDR2 SVGAGI. CDR3 in DNA: TGTGCCAGCAGTCGGGACGGTTCGAACACCGGGGAGCTGTTTTTT. Its protein product is CASSRDGSNTGELFF.

This clone was counted once. The chain links TRBV2 to TRBJ1-2; TRBD1 matches 8 bases. Germline-derived CDR1 and CDR2 are SNHLY and FYNNEI. CDR3 length equals 14 residues. The trim removed 7 bases at V and 8 bases at J, leaving 12 bases unmatched. In nucleotides, the CDR3 is TGTGCCAGCAACCCAGGGGGCCTCGTCAGGGGCTACACCTTC. Amino acids: CASNPGGLVRGYTF.

This clone was seen once. The chain links TRBV4-2 to TRBJ1-4; no reliable D call. CDR1 is LGHNA, CDR2 YNFKEQ, per germline. V was clipped by 0 bases and J by 8 bases, with 7 bases between them. CDR3 size: 13 residues. Here the CDR3 reads CASSQDLREKLFF. In nucleotides, the CDR3 is TGTGCCAGCAGCCAAGATCTTAGGGAAAAACTGTTTTTT.

This clone was found many times. The J gene is TRBJ1-1, the V gene TRBV2; no firm D call. Looked up from germline, CDR1 is SNHLY and CDR2 is FYNNEI. V shed 3 bases and J shed 5 bases, with 4 bases lying between them. The CDR3 contains 11 residues. CDR3 region: CASSERTEAFF. DNA of the CDR3: TGTGCCAGCAGTGAGAGGACTGAAGCTTTCTTT. The whole variable domain, filled in from reference TRBV2 and TRBJ1-1, reads EPEVTQTPSHQVTQMGQEVILRCVPISNHLYFYWYRQILGQKVEFLVSFYNNEISEKSEIFDDQFSVERPDGSNFTLKIRSTKLEDSAMYFCASSERTEAFFGQGTRLTVV.

The chain recombines TRBV5-1 with TRBJ2-7, with 10 bases aligning to TRBD1. Germline loops: CDR1 SGHRS, CDR2 YFSETQ. The length of the CDR3 is 14 residues. The ends lost 4 bases at V and 3 bases at J; junction bases unmatched: 4. CDR3 sequence reads: CASSPGQGNYEQYF. CDR3 sequence (DNA): TGCGCCAGCAGCCCGGGACAGGGGAACTACGAGCAGTACTTC.

The chain links TRBV30 to TRBJ1-4, with D tentatively TRBD1 (6 bases). The germline gives CDR1 GTSNPN, CDR2 SVGIG (reference sequence). The V and J ends lost 5 bases and 5 bases respectively, with 15 bases between them. The CDR3 is 14 residues long. The CDR3 DNA reads as TGTGCCTGGGGGCGAAGGGGGATAAATGAAAAACTGTTTTTT. Its protein product is CAWGRRGINEKLFF.

V and J are TRBV3-1 (or the pseudogene TRBV3-2) and TRBJ2-1; D gene ambiguous. CDR1 is LGHDT and CDR2 is YNNKEL in the germline V gene (reference sequence). Trimming took 3 bases from V and 3 from J, leaving 0 bases between them. This CDR3 comprises 11 residues. This CDR3 is CASSHYNEQFF. CDR3 nucleotides: TGTGCCAGCAGCCACTACAATGAGCAGTTCTTC.

V usage is TRBV19 and J usage is TRBJ1-2; TRBD1 is a possible D gene (5 bases). The CDR3 is 13 residues long. The V gene lost 4 bases and the J gene lost 4 bases, with 10 bases spanning the gap. Germline V gene sequence: CDR1 LNHDA, CDR2 SQIVND (reference sequence). The CDR3 DNA follows: TGTGCCAGTAGTAAGGGGCAGGTCTATGGCTACACCTTC. Protein: CASSKGQVYGYTF. Combining the CDR3 with reference TRBV19 and TRBJ1-2 gives the whole variable domain DGGITQSPKYLFRKEGQNVTLSCEQNLNHDAMYWYRQDPGQGLRLIYYSQIVNDFQKGDIAEGYSVSREKKESFPLTVTSAQKNPTAFYLCASSKGQVYGYTFGSGTRLTVV.

The rearrangement links TRBV28 to TRBJ1-6; 7 bases fit TRBD1. With V trimmed by 4 bases and J by 15 bases, 9 bases remained unmatched. Germline V gives CDR1 MDHEN, CDR2 SYDVKM. The CDR3 has 13 residues. CDR3 in DNA: TGTGCCAGCAGTTCCACGAGGGGGCGGCTCCTCCACTTT. This sequence encodes CASSSTRGRLLHF.

The J gene is TRBJ1-2, the V gene TRBV7-2; D ambiguous. Germline loops: CDR1 SGHTA, CDR2 FQGNSA. The CDR3 is made up of 13 amino acids. Deletions cut 1 base from V and 4 bases from J, with 7 bases between. This chain's CDR3 is CASSLDPVYGYTF. The DNA of the CDR3 is TGTGCCAGCAGCTTAGATCCCGTCTATGGCTACACCTTC.